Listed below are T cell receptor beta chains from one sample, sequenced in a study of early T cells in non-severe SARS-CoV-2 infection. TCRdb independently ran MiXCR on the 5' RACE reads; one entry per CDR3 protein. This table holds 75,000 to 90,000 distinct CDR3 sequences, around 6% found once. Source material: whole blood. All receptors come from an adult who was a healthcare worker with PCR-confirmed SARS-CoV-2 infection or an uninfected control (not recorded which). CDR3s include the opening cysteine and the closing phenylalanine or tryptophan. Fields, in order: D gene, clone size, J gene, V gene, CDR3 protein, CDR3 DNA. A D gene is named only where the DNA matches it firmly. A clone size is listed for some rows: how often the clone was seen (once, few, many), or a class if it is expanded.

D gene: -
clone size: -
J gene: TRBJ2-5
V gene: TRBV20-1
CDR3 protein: CSASLTRQETQYF
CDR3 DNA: TGCAGTGCTAGTCTCACACGGCAAGAGACCCAGTACTTC

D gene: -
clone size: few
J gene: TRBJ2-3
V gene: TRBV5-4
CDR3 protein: CASRLIPGPLYF
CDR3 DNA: TGTGCCAGCAGACTTATTCCGGGGCCGCTGTATTTT

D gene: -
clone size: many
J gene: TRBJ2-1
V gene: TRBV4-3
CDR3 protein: CASSHLLARSSYNEQFF
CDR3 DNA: TGCGCCAGCAGCCATCTCCTAGCGCGAAGCTCCTACAATGAGCAGTTCTTC

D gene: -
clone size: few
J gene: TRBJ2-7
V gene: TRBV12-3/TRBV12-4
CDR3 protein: CASSTQGLEQYF
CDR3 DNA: TGTGCCAGCAGTACACAGGGTCTCGAGCAGTACTTC

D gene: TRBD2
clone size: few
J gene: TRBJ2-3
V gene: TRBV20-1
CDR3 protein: CSADAGGIAGGDTQYF
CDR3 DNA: TGCAGTGCTGACGCTGGGGGAATAGCGGGAGGAGATACGCAGTATTTT

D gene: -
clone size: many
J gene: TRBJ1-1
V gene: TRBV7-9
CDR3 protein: CASSLGMDEAFF
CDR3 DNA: TGTGCCAGCAGCTTAGGGATGGATGAAGCTTTCTTT

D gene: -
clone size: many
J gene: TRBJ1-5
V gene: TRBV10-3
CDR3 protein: CAISESRVRDQPQHF
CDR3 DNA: TGTGCCATCAGTGAGTCAAGGGTGCGGGATCAGCCCCAGCATTTT

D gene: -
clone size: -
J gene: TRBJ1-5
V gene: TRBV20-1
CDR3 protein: CSATGQRINQPQHF
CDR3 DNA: TGCAGTGCTACTGGACAGAGGATTAATCAGCCCCAGCATTTT

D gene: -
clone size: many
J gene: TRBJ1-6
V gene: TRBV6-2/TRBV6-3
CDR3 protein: CASSYILGTGSPLHF
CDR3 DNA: TGTGCCAGCAGTTACATCCTGGGGACGGGATCACCCCTCCACTTT

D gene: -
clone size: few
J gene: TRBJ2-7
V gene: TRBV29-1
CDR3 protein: CSVGGSTYEQYF
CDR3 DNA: TGCAGCGTTGGTGGGAGTACCTACGAGCAGTACTTC

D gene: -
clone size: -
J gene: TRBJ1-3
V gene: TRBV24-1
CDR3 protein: CATRADSGNTIYF
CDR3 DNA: TGTGCCACCAGGGCAGACTCTGGAAACACCATATATTTT

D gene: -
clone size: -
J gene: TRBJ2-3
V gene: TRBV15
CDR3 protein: CATSRDRQGSTDTQYF
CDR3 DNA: TGTGCCACCAGCAGAGATAGGCAGGGAAGCACAGATACGCAGTATTTT

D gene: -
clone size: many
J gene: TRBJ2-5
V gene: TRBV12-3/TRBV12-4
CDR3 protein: CASSLTGKTQYF
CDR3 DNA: TGTGCCAGCAGTTTAACAGGGAAGACCCAGTACTTC

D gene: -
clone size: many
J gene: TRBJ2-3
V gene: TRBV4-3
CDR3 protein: CASSQEKSADTQYF
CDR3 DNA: TGCGCCAGCAGCCAAGAGAAGTCCGCAGATACGCAGTATTTT

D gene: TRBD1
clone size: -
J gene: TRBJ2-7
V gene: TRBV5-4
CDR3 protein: CVSSRDRASDEQYF
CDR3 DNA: TGTGTCAGCAGCCGTGACAGGGCGAGCGACGAGCAGTACTTC

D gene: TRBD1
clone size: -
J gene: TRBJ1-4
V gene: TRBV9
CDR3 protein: CASSLSGQTNEKLFF
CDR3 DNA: TGTGCCAGCAGCTTGTCGGGACAGACTAATGAAAAACTGTTTTTT

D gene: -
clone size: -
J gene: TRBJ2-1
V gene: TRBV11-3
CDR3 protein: CASSSWVGWGNNEQFF
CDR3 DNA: TGTGCCAGCAGCTCATGGGTTGGATGGGGAAACAATGAGCAGTTCTTC